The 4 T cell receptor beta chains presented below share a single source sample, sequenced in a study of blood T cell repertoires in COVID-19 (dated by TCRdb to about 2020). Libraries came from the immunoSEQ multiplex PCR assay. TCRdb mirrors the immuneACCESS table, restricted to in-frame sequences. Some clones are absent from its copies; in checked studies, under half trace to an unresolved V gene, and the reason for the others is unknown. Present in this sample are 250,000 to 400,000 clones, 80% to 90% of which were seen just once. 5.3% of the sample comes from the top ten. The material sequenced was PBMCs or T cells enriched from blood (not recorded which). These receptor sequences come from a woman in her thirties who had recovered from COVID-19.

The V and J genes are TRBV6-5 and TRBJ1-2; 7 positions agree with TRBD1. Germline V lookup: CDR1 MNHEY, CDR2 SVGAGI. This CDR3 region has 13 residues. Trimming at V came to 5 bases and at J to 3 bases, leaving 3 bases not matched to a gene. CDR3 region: CASSRQGDYGYTF. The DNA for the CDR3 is TGTGCCAGCAGTCGACAGGGAGACTATGGCTACACCTTC.

The CDR3 region is CASSSTGVQETQYF. The CDR3 DNA is TGCGCCAGCAGCTCGACAGGGGTCCAAGAGACCCAGTACTTC. This chain uses TRBV5-1 with TRBJ2-5; 8 bases are a match to TRBD1. Germline values: CDR1 SGHRS, CDR2 YFSETQ. The CDR3 contains 14 residues. J was trimmed by 1 base and V by 3 bases; bases with no gene match: 2.

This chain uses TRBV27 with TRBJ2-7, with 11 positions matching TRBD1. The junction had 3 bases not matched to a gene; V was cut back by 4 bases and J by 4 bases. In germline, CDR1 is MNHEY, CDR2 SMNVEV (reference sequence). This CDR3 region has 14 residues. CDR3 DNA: TGTGCCAGCAGTTCGGGACAGGGGGAATACGAGCAGTACTTC. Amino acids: CASSSGQGEYEQYF.

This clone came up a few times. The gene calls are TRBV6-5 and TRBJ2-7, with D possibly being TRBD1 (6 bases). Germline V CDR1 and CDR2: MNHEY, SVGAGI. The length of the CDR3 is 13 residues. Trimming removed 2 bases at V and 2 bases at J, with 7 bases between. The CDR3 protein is CASSYDRTYEQYF. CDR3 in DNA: TGTGCCAGCAGTTACGACAGGACCTACGAGCAGTACTTC.